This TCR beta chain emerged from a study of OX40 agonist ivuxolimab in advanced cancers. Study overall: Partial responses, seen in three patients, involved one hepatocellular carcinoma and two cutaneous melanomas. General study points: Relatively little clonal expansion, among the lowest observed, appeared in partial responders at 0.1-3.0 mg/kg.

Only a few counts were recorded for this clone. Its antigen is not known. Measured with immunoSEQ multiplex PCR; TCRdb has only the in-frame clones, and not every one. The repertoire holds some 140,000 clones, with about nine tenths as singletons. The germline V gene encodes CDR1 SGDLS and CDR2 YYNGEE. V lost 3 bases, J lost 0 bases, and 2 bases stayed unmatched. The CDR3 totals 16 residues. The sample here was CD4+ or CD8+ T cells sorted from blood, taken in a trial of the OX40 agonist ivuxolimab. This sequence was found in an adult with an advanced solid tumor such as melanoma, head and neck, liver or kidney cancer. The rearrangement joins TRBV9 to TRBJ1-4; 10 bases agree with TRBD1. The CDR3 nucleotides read TGTGCCAGCAGCGGTGGACAGGGGGCAACTAATGAAAAACTGTTTTTT. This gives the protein CASSGGQGATNEKLFF. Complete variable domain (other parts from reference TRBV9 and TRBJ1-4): DSGVTQTPKHLITATGQRVTLRCSPRSGDLSVYWYQQSLDQGLQFLIQYYNGEERAKGNILERFSAQQFPDLHSELNLSSLELGDSALYFCASSGGQGATNEKLFFGSGTQLSVL.